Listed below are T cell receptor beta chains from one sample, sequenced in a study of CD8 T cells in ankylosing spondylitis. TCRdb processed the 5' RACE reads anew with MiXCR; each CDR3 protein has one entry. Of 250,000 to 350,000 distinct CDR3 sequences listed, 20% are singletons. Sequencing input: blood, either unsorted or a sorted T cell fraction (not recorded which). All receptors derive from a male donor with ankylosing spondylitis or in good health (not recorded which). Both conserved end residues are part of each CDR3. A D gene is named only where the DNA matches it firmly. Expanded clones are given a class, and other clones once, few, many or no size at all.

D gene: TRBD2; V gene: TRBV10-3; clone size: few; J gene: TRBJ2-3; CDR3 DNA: TGTGTCATCAGAGAGCGGGAGATGGGCACAGATACGCAGTATTTT; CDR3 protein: CVIREREMGTDTQYF
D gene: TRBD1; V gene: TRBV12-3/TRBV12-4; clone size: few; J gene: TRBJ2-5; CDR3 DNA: TGTGCCAGCAGTTCCGGACAGGGGATACAAGAGACCCAGTACTTC; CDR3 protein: CASSSGQGIQETQYF
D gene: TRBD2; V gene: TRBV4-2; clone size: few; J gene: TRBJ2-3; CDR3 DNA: TGTGCCAGCAGCCAAGCAGCGGGGGGCGAAGATACGCAGTATTTT; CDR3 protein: CASSQAAGGEDTQYF
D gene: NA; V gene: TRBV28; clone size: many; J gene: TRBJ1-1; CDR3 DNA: TGTGCCAGCAGTCCTAAATACGAAGCTTTCTTT; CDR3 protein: CASSPKYEAFF
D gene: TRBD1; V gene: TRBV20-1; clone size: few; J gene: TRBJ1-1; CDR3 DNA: TGCAGTGCTAGGGAGAGACAGGGTATGAACACTGAAGCTTTCTTT; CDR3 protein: CSARERQGMNTEAFF
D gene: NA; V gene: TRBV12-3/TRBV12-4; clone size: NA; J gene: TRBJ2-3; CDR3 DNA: TGTGCCAGCAGTTTTAGGGGAGTGGGAGTACCAGATACGCAGTATTTT; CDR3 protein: CASSFRGVGVPDTQYF
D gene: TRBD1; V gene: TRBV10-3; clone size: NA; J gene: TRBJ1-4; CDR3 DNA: TGTGCCATCACGGCAGGGGGACGTGAAAAACTGTTTTTT; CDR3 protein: CAITAGGREKLFF
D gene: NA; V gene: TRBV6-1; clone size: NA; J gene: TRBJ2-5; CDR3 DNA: TGTGCCAGCAGAATCGGTAATTCCGAACCTGAGACCCAGTACTTC; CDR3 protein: CASRIGNSEPETQYF
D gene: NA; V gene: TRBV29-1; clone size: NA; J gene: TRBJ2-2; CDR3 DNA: TGCAGCTCCGAGGGGAGGACCCCCGGGGAGCTGTTTTTT; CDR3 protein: CSSEGRTPGELFF
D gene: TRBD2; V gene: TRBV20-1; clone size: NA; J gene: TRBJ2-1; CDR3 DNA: TGCAGTGCTAGAATTGCGGGGGGGCCTGATGAGCAGTTCTTC; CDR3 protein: CSARIAGGPDEQFF
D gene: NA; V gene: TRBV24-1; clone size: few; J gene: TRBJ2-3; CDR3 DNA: TGTGCCACCAGTGATTCTCGGGACAATTCAAGGCTACACACAGATACGCAGTATTTT; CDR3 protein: CATSDSRDNSRLHTDTQYF
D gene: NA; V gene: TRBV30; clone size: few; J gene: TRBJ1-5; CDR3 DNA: TGTGCCTGGAGTGTACAAATCTCGGGAAATCAGCCCCAGCATTTT; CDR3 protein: CAWSVQISGNQPQHF
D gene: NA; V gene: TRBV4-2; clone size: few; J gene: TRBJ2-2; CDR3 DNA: TGTGCCAGCAGCCAAGGCCCACTAACGAACACCGGGGAGCTGTTTTTT; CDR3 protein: CASSQGPLTNTGELFF
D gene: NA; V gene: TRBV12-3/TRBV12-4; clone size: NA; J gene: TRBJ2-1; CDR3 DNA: TGTGCCAGCAGTCCAGGTCTCCCAGGGGAGCAGTTCTTC; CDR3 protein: CASSPGLPGEQFF
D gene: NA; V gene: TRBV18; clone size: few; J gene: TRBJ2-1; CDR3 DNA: TGTGCCAGCTCACCACCAGTAACAGGGAAGGGCAATGAGCAGTTCTTC; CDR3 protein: CASSPPVTGKGNEQFF
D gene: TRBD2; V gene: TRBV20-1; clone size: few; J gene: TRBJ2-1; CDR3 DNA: TGCAGTGCCGGGACTAGCGGGAGGTATGGGAATGAGCAGTTCTTC; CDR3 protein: CSAGTSGRYGNEQFF
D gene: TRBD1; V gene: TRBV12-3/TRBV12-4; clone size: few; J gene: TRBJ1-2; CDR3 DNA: TGTGCCAGCAGCCCCACCGGGACAGGACTATATGGCTACACCTTC; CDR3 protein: CASSPTGTGLYGYTF
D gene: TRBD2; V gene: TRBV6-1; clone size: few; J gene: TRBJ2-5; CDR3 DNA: TGTGCCAGCAAACGGACTAGCGGGGGCACCCAGTACTTC; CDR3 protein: CASKRTSGGTQYF
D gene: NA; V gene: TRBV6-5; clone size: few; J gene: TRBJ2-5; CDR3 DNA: TGTGCCAGCAGTTACTCGGGTAGACAAGAGACCCAGTACTTC; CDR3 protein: CASSYSGRQETQYF
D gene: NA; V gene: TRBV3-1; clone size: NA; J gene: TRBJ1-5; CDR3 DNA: TGTGCCAGCAGCCAAGATTCCACAGGTGCTAATCAGCCCCAGCATTTT; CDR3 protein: CASSQDSTGANQPQHF
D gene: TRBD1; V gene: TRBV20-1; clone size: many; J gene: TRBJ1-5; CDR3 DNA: TGCAGTGCTAGGACAGGGGCGGGCTATAGCAATCAGCCCCAGCATTTT; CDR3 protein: CSARTGAGYSNQPQHF
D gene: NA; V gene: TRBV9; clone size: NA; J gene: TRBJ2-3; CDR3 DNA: TGTGCCAGCAGCCCGGACTCGTCCGATACGCAGTATTTT; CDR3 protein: CASSPDSSDTQYF
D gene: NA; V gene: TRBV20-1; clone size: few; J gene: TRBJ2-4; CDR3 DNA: TGCAGTGCTAGAGATTCGGCAGTTTGGGGTAAAAACATTCAGTACTTC; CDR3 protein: CSARDSAVWGKNIQYF
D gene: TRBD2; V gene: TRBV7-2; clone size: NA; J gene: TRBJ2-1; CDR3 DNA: TGTGCCAGCAGCTTGGGACTAGCGGTTAGGGAGCAGTTCTTC; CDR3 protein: CASSLGLAVREQFF
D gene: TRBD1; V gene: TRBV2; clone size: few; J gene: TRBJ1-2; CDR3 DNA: TGTGCCAGCAAAGGAGGGACAGGGTCCTATGGCTACACCTTC; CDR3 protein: CASKGGTGSYGYTF
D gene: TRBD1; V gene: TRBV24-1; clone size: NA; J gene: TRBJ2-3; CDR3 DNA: TGTGCCACCAGTGAGGCGGGACAGGGTACAGATACGCAGTATTTT; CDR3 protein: CATSEAGQGTDTQYF
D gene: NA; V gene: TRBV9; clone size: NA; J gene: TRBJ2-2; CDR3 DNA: TGTGCCAGCAGCGGGAGGGGGAATACCGGGGAGCTGTTTTTT; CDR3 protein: CASSGRGNTGELFF
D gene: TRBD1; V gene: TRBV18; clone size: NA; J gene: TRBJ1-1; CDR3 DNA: TGTGCCAGCTCACTAGGGACAGGATCGAGCACTGAAGCTTTCTTT; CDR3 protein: CASSLGTGSSTEAFF